This T cell receptor beta chain was profiled in a study of blood T cells in healthy people across ages. Study-wide points: Per million T cells, TCR beta diversity dropped roughly linearly as age increased.

The second PCR ran about 6 to 12 cycles with a sample-barcoded 5' primer and J-beta primers. TCRdb re-derived calls from the 5' RACE reads in MiXCR, one entry per CDR3 protein. The repertoire has hundreds of thousands of distinct CDR3 sequences, about 30% of them found once; the top ten carry around 14%. Points on this clonotype: Its specificity is unknown.

Trimming shortened V by 0 bases and J by 7 bases, and 18 bases separated the two germline ends. This CDR3 spans 17 amino acids. The TCR was taken from a woman aged 80 or over in good health. What was sequenced was blood. The J gene is TRBJ2-2, the V gene TRBV12-3 or TRBV12-4, with D possibly matching TRBD1 (6 bases). CDR3 in DNA: TGTGCCAGCAGTTTAGCGCCTGGGTACAGGGCGGTCGGGGAGCTGTTTTTT. Its translation: CASSLAPGYRAVGELFF.